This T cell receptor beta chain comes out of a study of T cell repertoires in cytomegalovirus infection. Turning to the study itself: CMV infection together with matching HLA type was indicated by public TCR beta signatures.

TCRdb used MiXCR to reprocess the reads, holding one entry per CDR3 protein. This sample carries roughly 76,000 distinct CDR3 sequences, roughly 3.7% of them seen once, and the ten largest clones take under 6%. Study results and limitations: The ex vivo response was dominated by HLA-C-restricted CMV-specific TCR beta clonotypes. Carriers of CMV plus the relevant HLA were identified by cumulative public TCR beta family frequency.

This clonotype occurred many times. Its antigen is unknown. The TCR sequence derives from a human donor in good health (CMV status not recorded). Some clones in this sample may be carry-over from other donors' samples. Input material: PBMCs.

CDR3 in amino acids: CSARDKREQFF. In DNA, the CDR3 is TGCAGTGCTAGAGATAAGAGAGAGCAGTTCTTC. The rearrangement links TRBV20-1 to TRBJ2-1; D is uncertain. There are 11 residues in the CDR3. Germline CDR1 is DFQATT and CDR2 is SNEGSKA (reference sequence). The ends were cut back, 0 bases at V and 10 bases at J, with 7 bases in the middle.